This paragraph covers one TCR beta chain sequence. Its specificity is unknown. Using immunoSEQ multiplex PCR, the repertoire was profiled, and TCRdb retains in-frame clones only, with some absent. This sample's table reports some 52,000 clones. This sample stems from a study of Tregs in tolerant kidney transplant recipients. Regarding the study as a whole: Few patients were studied, so findings need validation in larger groups.

The source of this sequence is a human donor who received a combined kidney and bone marrow transplant. This specimen was CD4+ T cells from blood, taken before the transplant.

Partial CDR3 DNA: TGTGCCATCAGTCCAACCGGGTCTAGCGGGGGGGAGACC. Translation gives CAISPTGSSGGET. The full CDR3 sequence reads CAISPTGSSGGETQYF. V usage is TRBV10-3 and J usage is TRBJ2-5; TRBD2 matches at 11 bases. The read falls 3 residues short of the CDR3 end, and the missing part is taken from the germline J gene. V was pared by 5 bases and J by 5 bases, with 10 bases of the junction left unmatched. This CDR3 has 16 residues. CDR1 and CDR2 from the germline V gene are ENHRY and SYGVKD.